Below are 5 T cell receptor beta chains sequenced from a single sample in a study of vaccination and CD4 T cells after COVID-19. Cultured CD4+ T cell DNA underwent sequencing with the Oncomine TCR Beta short-read assay. TCRdb re-called the PCR reads through MiXCR, storing one row per CDR3 protein. The repertoire includes about 4,100 distinct CDR3 sequences, about 20% of them detected once, and around 15% sits in the top ten. The antigens of these receptors remain unknown. This sample's treatment: roughly 10-day PBMC culture with coronavirus spike peptide pools or control peptides (ViraFEST assay). Sequences were obtained from CD4+ T cells from blood, cultured in vitro. These TCRs come from a human donor who had recovered from COVID-19.

By share, this clonotype ranks as medium-sized. The rearrangement links TRBV7-8 to TRBJ1-2, with 9 bases matching TRBD1. V was pared by 5 bases and J by 6 bases, with 7 bases of the junction left unmatched. Germline V gives CDR1 SGHVS, CDR2 FQNEAQ. This CDR3 has 14 amino acids. Here the CDR3 DNA reads TGTGCCAGCAGCCTAACCCGACAGGGGGATGGCTACACCTTC. This codes for CASSLTRQGDGYTF. Complete variable domain (other parts from reference TRBV7-8 and TRBJ1-2): GAGVSQSPRYKVAKRGQDVALRCDPISGHVSLFWYQQALGQGPEFLTYFQNEAQLDKSGLPSDRFFAERPEGSVSTLKIQRTQQEDSAVYLCASSLTRQGDGYTFGSGTRLTVV.

This clonotype has only a few counts. The chain combines TRBV2 with TRBJ2-2; D might be TRBD2 (6 bases). Germline CDR1 is SNHLY and CDR2 is FYNNEI. With 7 bases removed from V and 1 base from J, the gap between germline ends came to 10 bases. The CDR3 is 14 amino acids. For the CDR3, the DNA is TGTGCCAGCAAAGAGACTAGGAACACCGGGGAGCTGTTTTTT. Amino acid sequence: CASKETRNTGELFF.

This clonotype was detected only a few times. The chain uses TRBV6-2 or TRBV6-3 and TRBJ2-7, with D unresolved. CDR1 and CDR2 (germline): MNHEY, SVGEGT. This CDR3 spans 12 amino acids. V was cut by 6 bases and J by 2 bases, with 8 bases left in between. The CDR3 is CASSYGPYEQYF. The CDR3 DNA sequence: TGTGCCAGCAGCTACGGTCCCTACGAGCAGTACTTC.

The V call is TRBV5-1, the J call TRBJ2-2; 7 positions agree with TRBD1. This CDR3 region has 15 residues. V lost 3 bases to trimming and J lost 4 bases; unmatched junction nucleotides: 6. Germline-derived CDR1 and CDR2 are SGHRS and YFSETQ. The CDR3 is CASSSDRVGTGELFF. Here the CDR3 DNA reads TGCGCCAGCAGCTCCGACAGGGTTGGCACCGGGGAGCTGTTTTTT.

DNA for the CDR3: TGTGCCAGCAGTGAGACCCGGGACACCCCCTACGAGCAGTACTTC. Protein sequence: CASSETRDTPYEQYF. The rearrangement joins TRBV6-1 to TRBJ2-7; the D gene is possibly TRBD1 (6 bases). This CDR3 comprises 15 residues. V was clipped by 3 bases and J by 2 bases, with 14 bases between them. The germline V gene encodes CDR1 MNHNS and CDR2 SASEGT.